This section outlines one T cell receptor (beta chain) sequence together with its context. This CDR3 spans 15 amino acids. Looked up from germline, CDR1 is LGHNA and CDR2 is YSLEER. The V end lost 0 bases, the J end lost 0 bases, and 6 bases lay between the germline ends. Only CD45RO-negative cells positively selected for CCR7 counted as naive CD8 cells, so terminally differentiated effector memory CD45RA+ cells were excluded. TCRdb's table, derived via immunoSEQ multiplex PCR, lists solely in-frame clones and lacks some. In the table there are 1.5 million to 2.5 million clones, about 95% of which are singletons. This entry is derived from a study of shared clonotypes between healthy human individuals.

The clonotype was recovered from a man aged 18 to 29 in good health. V gene TRBV4-3 combines with J gene TRBJ1-3, with no clear D. The sample comprised naive CD8+ T cells sorted from blood. The CDR3 reads CASSQEQTSGNTIYF. The DNA for the CDR3 is TGCGCCAGCAGCCAAGAACAGACCTCTGGAAACACCATATATTTT.